Below are 24 T cell receptor beta chains sequenced from a single sample in a study of T cells in Graves' hyperthyroidism and ophthalmopathy. Amplification of TCR beta CDR3 regions was performed using RNA transcripts as template. The HTBI primer set was used in a first-round RT-PCR of the TCR CDR3. TCRdb re-analysed the multiplex PCR reads in MiXCR, keeping a single row per CDR3 protein. Of 560,000 or so distinct CDR3 sequences in the sample, roughly 50% were seen once. Sequenced: peripheral blood or thyroid tissue (not recorded which). All receptors come from a young woman with Graves' hyperthyroidism.

This clonotype was found many times. The rearrangement uses TRBV7-2 and TRBJ2-2; no clear D gene. In germline, CDR1 is SGHTA, CDR2 FQGNSA. The length of the CDR3 is 11 residues. V shed 2 bases and J shed 5 bases, with 0 bases lying between them. In nucleotides, the CDR3 is TGTGCCAGCAGCTTAACCGGGGAGCTGTTTTTT. It encodes CASSLTGELFF. Filled out from reference TRBV7-2 and TRBJ2-2, the complete variable domain reads GAGVSQSPSNKVTEKGKDVELRCDPISGHTALYWYRQSLGQGLEFLIYFQGNSAPDKSGLPSDRFSAERTGGSVSTLTIQRTQQEDSAVYLCASSLTGELFFGEGSRLTVL.

The chain joins TRBV2 to TRBJ1-1; D not resolved. The CDR3 length is 15 residues. The V end was cut by 4 bases, the J end by 1 base, with 13 bases between. The germline gives CDR1 SNHLY, CDR2 FYNNEI. This chain's CDR3 is CASSARDTENTEAFF. CDR3 in DNA: TGTGCCAGCAGTGCTAGAGATACGGAGAACACTGAAGCTTTCTTT.

This chain uses TRBV4-1 with TRBJ2-5; 9 nucleotides line up with TRBD2. The CDR3 runs to 17 residues. Germline V gene data show CDR1 as MGHRA and CDR2 as YSYEKL. The ends lost 0 bases at V and 1 base at J; junction bases unmatched: 6. The CDR3 DNA follows: TGCGCCAGCAGCCAAGAGGTGAGCGGGAGGTTCCAAGAGACCCAGTACTTC. Protein sequence: CASSQEVSGRFQETQYF.

The V call is TRBV6-5, the J call TRBJ1-5, with D possibly matching TRBD1 (5 bases). The CDR3 is 14 residues long. V was cut by 0 bases and J by 9 bases, with 12 bases left in between. CDR1 is MNHEY, CDR2 SVGAGI, per germline. The CDR3 sequence is CASSYSGQGLPQHF. In DNA form, the CDR3 reads TGTGCCAGCAGTTACTCCGGGCAGGGACTGCCCCAGCATTTT.

The V and J genes are TRBV7-9 and TRBJ1-4; D unresolved. There are 16 residues in the CDR3. Germline values: CDR1 SEHNR, CDR2 FQNEAQ (reference sequence). Trimming took 1 base from V and 5 from J, leaving 14 bases between them. The CDR3 DNA follows: TGTGCCAGCAGCTTAGGTCCCCGTCCGGGGAATGAAAAACTGTTTTTT. Translated: CASSLGPRPGNEKLFF. The complete variable domain, with remaining parts taken from reference TRBV7-9 and TRBJ1-4, reads DTGVSQNPRHKITKRGQNVTFRCDPISEHNRLYWYRQTLGQGPEFLTYFQNEAQLEKSRLLSDRFSAERPKGSFSTLEIQRTEQGDSAMYLCASSLGPRPGNEKLFFGSGTQLSVL.

This clonotype occurred many times. CDR3 coding DNA: TGTGCCACCCAGCCAGAAGAGCCCAATCAGCCCCAGCATTTT. Protein product: CATQPEEPNQPQHF. This sequence joins TRBV24-1 and TRBJ1-5, with D unresolved. Trimming stripped 9 bases from V and 3 bases from J, with 14 bases between. The CDR3 totals 14 residues. Germline lookup yields CDR1 KGHDR and CDR2 SFDVKD.

V is TRBV7-9 and J is TRBJ1-6; 7 positions agree with TRBD1. Germline assignment: CDR1 SEHNR and CDR2 FQNEAQ (reference sequence). The CDR3 is 15 residues long. V lost 4 bases to trimming and J lost 10 bases; unmatched junction nucleotides: 10. CDR3: CASSSGTAEGSPLHF. The CDR3 DNA sequence: TGTGCCAGCAGCTCCGGGACAGCCGAGGGATCACCCCTCCACTTT.

This clonotype was counted a few times. This chain connects TRBV5-5 to TRBJ1-2; TRBD1 matches at 8 bases. CDR3 length: 16 residues. V dropped 4 bases and J dropped 5; count of bases not matched to a gene: 13. Germline values: CDR1 SGHKS, CDR2 YYEKEE (reference sequence). The CDR3 DNA reads as TGTGCCAGCAGCGCGGGGACATGGACAGGGCGATATGGCTACACCTTC. Protein: CASSAGTWTGRYGYTF.

This clonotype was counted many times. The genes are TRBV10-3 and TRBJ2-7; no clear D gene. Trimming stripped 0 bases from V and 4 bases from J, with 10 bases between. Germline V CDR1 and CDR2: ENHRY, SYGVKD. The CDR3 extends over 14 amino acids. The CDR3 DNA is TGTGCCATCAGTGAGTCGACCCAGCTTTACGAGCAGTACTTC. It codes for CAISESTQLYEQYF.

CDR3 nucleotide sequence: TGCAGCGTTACGACAGGGGACGAGCAGTACTTC. Its translation: CSVTTGDEQYF. V is TRBV29-1 and J is TRBJ2-7; 8 positions agree with TRBD1. There are 11 residues in the CDR3. Germline loops: CDR1 SQVTM, CDR2 ANQGSEA. The J segment lost 5 bases and the V segment lost 5 bases, leaving 2 bases of the junction unmatched.

At least ten counts were recorded for this clonotype. This chain uses TRBV6-4 with TRBJ2-6; D gene ambiguous. Germline loops: CDR1 MRHNA, CDR2 SNTAGT. This CDR3 comprises 16 residues. Trimming shortened V by 1 base and J by 1 base, and 8 bases separated the two germline ends. CDR3 sequence reads: CASSDFGGSGANVLTF. For the CDR3, the DNA is TGTGCCAGCAGTGACTTTGGTGGTTCTGGGGCCAACGTCCTGACTTTC.

This chain uses TRBV19 with TRBJ2-5; D perhaps matches TRBD2 (5 bases). This CDR3 has 13 amino acids. Trimming cost V 5 bases and J 5 bases, with 12 bases left between them. Germline CDR1 and CDR2: LNHDA and SQIVND (reference sequence). DNA of the CDR3: TGTGCCAGTAGTCCCCGGAGGTTGGAGACCCAGTACTTC. Translation: CASSPRRLETQYF.

This CDR3 is CSVQVGVGYEQYF. In DNA form, the CDR3 reads TGCAGCGTACAGGTGGGGGTTGGCTACGAGCAGTACTTC. The rearrangement joins TRBV29-1 to TRBJ2-7; tentatively, D is TRBD1 or TRBD2 (5 bases each). CDR3 length equals 13 residues. V dropped 6 bases and J dropped 3 bases, with 15 bases sitting between them. CDR1 and CDR2 (germline): SQVTM, ANQGSEA.

V usage is TRBV7-9 and J usage is TRBJ2-6, with D possibly matching TRBD1 (6 bases). Germline CDR1 reads SEHNR; CDR2 reads FQNEAQ (reference sequence). The CDR3 totals 17 residues. V lost 3 bases and J lost 0, with 12 bases in between. The CDR3 sequence: CASSLRQAYSGANVLTF. As DNA, the CDR3 is TGTGCCAGCAGCTTGCGACAGGCATACTCTGGGGCCAACGTCCTGACTTTC.

The chain recombines TRBV10-3 with TRBJ1-1; D is uncertain. Trimming cost V 0 bases and J 5 bases, with 7 bases left between them. Per germline, CDR1 ENHRY and CDR2 SYGVKD. CDR3 size: 13 residues. The CDR3 here is CAISESVETEAFF. The CDR3 DNA reads TGTGCCATCAGTGAGTCGGTGGAGACTGAAGCTTTCTTT.

This clonotype was counted many times. The rearrangement uses TRBV29-1 and TRBJ2-2, with D possibly being TRBD1 or TRBD2 (5 bases each). V was trimmed by 4 bases and J by 4 bases, leaving 10 bases between them. This CDR3 spans 13 amino acids. The germline gives CDR1 SQVTM, CDR2 ANQGSEA. CDR3 loop: CSVGGRSTGELFF. CDR3 nucleotide sequence: TGCAGCGTTGGGGGACGATCCACCGGGGAGCTGTTTTTT.

V and J are TRBV6-5 and TRBJ1-2, with 8 bases lining up with TRBD1. The germline V gene encodes CDR1 MNHEY and CDR2 SVGAGI. There are 14 residues in the CDR3. V shed 4 bases and J 3 bases; nucleotides not matched to a gene: 4. CDR3 nucleotides: TGTGCCAGCAGTTCTAAGACAGGGGACTATGGCTACACCTTC. Translating it yields CASSSKTGDYGYTF.

This clonotype was recorded many times. This chain uses TRBV10-3 with TRBJ2-5; no firm D call. Germline V gene data show CDR1 as ENHRY and CDR2 as SYGVKD. Trimming took 3 bases from V and 0 from J, leaving 5 bases between them. The CDR3 contains 13 residues. Written as DNA, the CDR3 is TGTGCCATCAGTGATTACAACCAAGAGACCCAGTACTTC. This encodes CAISDYNQETQYF.

The gene calls are TRBV5-1 and TRBJ2-5, with 11 bases matching TRBD2. Trimming removed 4 bases from V and 4 bases from J; junction bases left unmatched: 3. The CDR3 length is 14 residues. Germline assignment: CDR1 SGHRS and CDR2 YFSETQ. CDR3 residues: CASSGGLAGETQYF. In DNA, the CDR3 is TGCGCCAGCAGCGGCGGACTAGCGGGAGAGACCCAGTACTTC.

This chain links TRBV10-3 with TRBJ1-2, with D tentatively TRBD1 (5 bases). The CDR3 spans 12 residues. Germline values: CDR1 ENHRY, CDR2 SYGVKD. V lost 0 bases and J 7 bases, leaving 6 bases between the germline ends. DNA of the CDR3: TGTGCCATCAGTGAGTCAGGGACTGGCTACACCTTC. Its translation is CAISESGTGYTF.

The table lists this clonotype with a few counts. The chain recombines TRBV19 with TRBJ1-5, with TRBD1 identical over 7 bases. V lost 3 bases, J lost 1 base, and 3 bases stayed unmatched. The germline V gene has CDR1 LNHDA and CDR2 SQIVND (reference sequence). This CDR3 spans 15 amino acids. This chain's CDR3 is CASSMDRTSNQPQHF. For the CDR3, the DNA is TGTGCCAGTAGTATGGACAGGACGAGCAATCAGCCCCAGCATTTT.

The chain is built from TRBV7-9 and TRBJ1-2, with no clear D. V shed 7 bases and J shed 4 bases, with 13 bases lying between them. The CDR3 is 13 residues long. The germline V gene has CDR1 SEHNR and CDR2 FQNEAQ (reference sequence). CDR3: CASTLTPVYGYTF. The DNA of the CDR3 is TGTGCCAGCACCCTGACCCCGGTCTATGGCTACACCTTC.

CDR3 amino acids: CATSDNRQGDEKLFF. CDR3 nucleotide sequence: TGTGCCACCAGTGATAACAGACAGGGAGATGAAAAACTGTTTTTT. The chain employs TRBV24-1 and TRBJ1-4; 7 bases are a match to TRBD1. V gave up 3 bases and J gave up 6 bases; unmatched junction bases: 6. This CDR3 contains 15 residues. CDR1 and CDR2 from the germline V gene are KGHDR and SFDVKD.

This clonotype showed up just a few times. The chain carries TRBV7-9 and TRBJ2-7; tentatively, D is TRBD2 (5 bases). This CDR3 contains 14 residues. Germline CDR1 reads SEHNR; CDR2 reads FQNEAQ (reference sequence). V was trimmed by 4 bases and J by 3 bases, leaving 13 bases between them. The CDR3 loop is CASSSSAGDYEQYF. The CDR3 nucleotides read TGTGCCAGCAGCTCCTCCGCCGGGGACTACGAGCAGTACTTC.